This T cell receptor (beta chain) stems from a study of beta chain features in type 1 diabetes. Regarding the study as a whole: Moderate but significant shortening of TCRB CDR3s was recorded in all four CD4+ subsets from Type 1 diabetes patients. More deletions and fewer insertions at VDJ junctions were found in patients with type 1 diabetes.

As every portion of the isolated RNA was reverse transcribed, the sequencing read expressed TCRB transcripts. Clones were read by immunoSEQ multiplex PCR, and TCRdb kept only the in-frame ones, dropping some. The sample holds a few hundred thousand clones, over 12% seen once. The V gene lost 6 bases and the J gene lost 0 bases, with 15 bases spanning the gap. CDR3 length: 15 amino acids. Germline CDR1 and CDR2: KGHSH and LQKENI. Only one heparinised blood draw was taken per donor, and its volume averaged around 110 mL. On this clone: Antigen unknown.

Sequencing input: naive CD4+ T cells from blood. The rearrangement joins TRBV18 to TRBJ2-7, with D hard to call. The TCR was taken from a man aged 18 to 29 with type 1 diabetes. This CDR3 reads CASSGDTRSSYEQYF. For the CDR3, the DNA is TGTGCCAGCTCTGGAGATACCCGGAGCTCCTACGAGCAGTACTTC.